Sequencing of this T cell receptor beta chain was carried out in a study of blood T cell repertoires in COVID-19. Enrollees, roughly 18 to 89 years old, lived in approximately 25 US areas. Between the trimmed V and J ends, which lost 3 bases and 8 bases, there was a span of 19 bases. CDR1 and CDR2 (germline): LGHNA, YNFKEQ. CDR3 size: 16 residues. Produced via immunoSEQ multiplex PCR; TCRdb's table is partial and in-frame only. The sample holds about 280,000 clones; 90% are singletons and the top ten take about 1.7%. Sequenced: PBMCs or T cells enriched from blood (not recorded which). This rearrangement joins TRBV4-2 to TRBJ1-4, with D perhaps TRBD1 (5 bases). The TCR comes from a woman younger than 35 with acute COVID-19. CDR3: CASSHPPGGNDEKLFF. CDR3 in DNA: TGTGCCAGCAGCCATCCCCCGGGGGGAAATGACGAAAAACTGTTTTTT.